A single sample is the source of the 16 T cell receptor beta chains below, sequenced in a study of blood T cell repertoires in COVID-19. The repertoire was sequenced with immunoSEQ multiplex PCR; TCRdb's copy has only in-frame clones and lacks some. The data show about 160,000 clones, approximately 80% seen once. Input material: peripheral blood. These receptors all come from a woman older than 75 with active or convalescent COVID-19.

J is TRBJ2-2 and V is TRBV7-3; TRBD1 aligns across 11 bases. The CDR3 spans 17 residues. Germline V lookup: CDR1 SGHTA, CDR2 FQGTGA. V lost 7 bases and J lost 4; bases outside the gene matches: 11. The CDR3 DNA follows: TGTGCCAGCACTAAAAGCGGCGGGACAGGGGGCACCGGGGAGCTGTTTTTT. It is translated as CASTKSGGTGGTGELFF. Filled out from reference TRBV7-3 and TRBJ2-2, the complete variable domain reads GAGVSQTPSNKVTEKGKYVELRCDPISGHTALYWYRQSLGQGPEFLIYFQGTGAADDSGLPNDRFFAVRPEGSVSTLKIQRTERGDSAVYLCASTKSGGTGGTGELFFGEGSRLTVL.

The V call is TRBV5-1, the J call TRBJ1-1, with D unclear. Germline lookup yields CDR1 SGHRS and CDR2 YFSETQ. The CDR3 length is 13 residues. Trimming stripped 5 bases from V and 1 base from J, with 9 bases between. CDR3 DNA: TGCGCCAGCAGTGACCCGGGGAACACTGAAGCTTTCTTT. Translated, it gives CASSDPGNTEAFF.

The chain combines TRBV6-5 with TRBJ1-3, with TRBD1 as a possible D gene (6 bases). V lost 2 bases, J lost 1 base, and 12 bases lay in between. The germline CDR1 and CDR2 sequences are MNHEY and SVGAGI. This CDR3 is built from 16 residues. The CDR3, as DNA: TGTGCCAGCAGTTACGGGGGGGGCCTTTCTGGAAACACCATATATTTT. It encodes CASSYGGGLSGNTIYF.

The rearrangement uses TRBV5-8 and TRBJ2-7; 8 positions match TRBD1. The CDR3 runs to 15 residues. The ends lost 3 bases at V and 2 bases at J; junction bases unmatched: 7. Germline CDR1 SGHTS, CDR2 YDEGEE. CDR3 region: CASSSGQGQTYEQYF. In nucleotides, the CDR3 is TGTGCCAGCAGCTCCGGACAGGGACAAACCTACGAGCAGTACTTC. The entire variable domain, with the rest obtained from reference TRBV5-8 and TRBJ2-7, is as follows: EAGVTQSPTHLIKTRGQQATLRCSPISGHTSVYWYQQALGLGLQFLLWYDEGEERNRGNFPPRFSGRQFPNYSSELNVNALELEDSALYLCASSSGQGQTYEQYFGPGTRLTVT.

V and J are TRBV19 and TRBJ2-1; 9 positions match TRBD2. Germline V lookup: CDR1 LNHDA, CDR2 SQIVND (reference sequence). The CDR3 contains 17 residues. V trimming: 3 bases; J trimming: 3 bases; junction bases outside the gene matches: 9. The CDR3 loop is CASSIMSGGFLYNEQFF. CDR3 nucleotides: TGTGCCAGTAGTATCATGAGCGGGGGGTTCCTCTACAATGAGCAGTTCTTC.

This chain connects TRBV9 to TRBJ2-2; perhaps TRBD1 as D (7 bases). Trimming took off 0 bases at V and 5 bases at J, with 11 bases between the two ends. The CDR3 covers 15 residues. Germline V lookup: CDR1 SGDLS, CDR2 YYNGEE. CDR3 loop: CASSVAPGGTGELFF. The CDR3 nucleotides are TGTGCCAGCAGCGTAGCCCCAGGGGGGACCGGGGAGCTGTTTTTT.

This chain joins TRBV6-5 and TRBJ1-1; D remains ambiguous. The CDR3 extends over 13 amino acids. V was pared by 1 base and J by 1 base, with 4 bases between. Per germline, CDR1 MNHEY and CDR2 SVGAGI. The CDR3 DNA is TGTGCCAGCAGTTACTTACAGAACACTGAAGCTTTCTTT. As protein: CASSYLQNTEAFF.

V gene TRBV29-1 combines with J gene TRBJ1-3; D might be TRBD1 (5 bases). Trimming stripped 4 bases from V and 3 bases from J, with 10 bases between. Germline CDR1 and CDR2: SQVTM and ANQGSEA. The CDR3 contains 13 residues. The CDR3 DNA follows: TGCAGCGTTGTACAGGACGATGGAAACACCATATATTTT. Encoded protein: CSVVQDDGNTIYF.

This clone has a handful of counts. The V and J genes are TRBV7-2 and TRBJ1-5, with TRBD1 identical over 9 bases. Germline CDR1 is SGHTA and CDR2 is FQGNSA. The CDR3 length is 16 residues. J lost 6 bases, V lost 2 bases, and 8 bases had no gene match. CDR3 DNA sequence: TGTGCCAGCAGCTTAACGCGTGGGACAGGGACTCAGCCCCAGCATTTT. Protein sequence: CASSLTRGTGTQPQHF.

This clone was counted a few times. The V and J genes are TRBV4-2 and TRBJ1-5; TRBD1 matches at 9 bases. Germline CDR1 reads LGHNA; CDR2 reads YNFKEQ. The CDR3 sequence is 16 residues long. Germline trimming cut 2 bases from V and 5 bases from J; bases unmatched to any gene: 7. Here the CDR3 reads CASSQKMDRGYQPQHF. DNA for the CDR3: TGTGCCAGCAGCCAAAAGATGGACAGGGGTTATCAGCCCCAGCATTTT.

This chain joins TRBV14 and TRBJ2-3; TRBD1 matches at 7 bases. Per the germline V gene, CDR1 is SGHDN and CDR2 is FVKESK. The CDR3 runs to 16 residues. The V gene end was trimmed by 4 bases and the J gene end by 4 bases; junction bases not matched to a gene: 11. CDR3 in DNA: TGTGCCAGCAGCCCTCTGACAGGGCTAGGGGCAGATACGCAGTATTTT. Amino acid sequence: CASSPLTGLGADTQYF.

This chain links TRBV5-5 with TRBJ2-7; TRBD1 aligns across 8 bases. With V trimmed by 0 bases and J by 6 bases, 11 bases remained unmatched. The germline V gene has CDR1 SGHKS and CDR2 YYEKEE (reference sequence). CDR3 length: 16 amino acids. The CDR3 sequence is CASSLASGQGRGEQYF. The CDR3, as DNA: TGTGCCAGCAGCTTGGCCTCCGGACAGGGAAGGGGCGAGCAGTACTTC.

The CDR3 bases are TGTGCCAGCAGTTACCAAGGGGTAAAACTGTTTTTT. Its translation: CASSYQGVKLFF. The rearrangement uses TRBV6-2 or TRBV6-3 and TRBJ1-4, with a weak D call TRBD1 (5 bases). Trimming removed 2 bases at V and 10 bases at J, with 8 bases between. Per germline, CDR1 MNHEY and CDR2 SVGEGT. There are 12 residues in the CDR3.

This sequence joins TRBV25-1 and TRBJ2-3, with 7 nucleotides matching TRBD1. The CDR3 runs 15 residues. The junction had 5 bases not matched to a gene; V was cut back by 4 bases and J by 1 base. The V gene's germline CDR1 is MGHDK and CDR2 SYGVNS. This CDR3 is CASSADRARTDTQYF. The CDR3 bases are TGTGCCAGCAGTGCCGACAGGGCCCGCACAGATACGCAGTATTTT. Full variable domain (remainder filled in from reference TRBV25-1 and TRBJ2-3): EADIYQTPRYLVIGTGKKITLECSQTMGHDKMYWYQQDPGMELHLIHYSYGVNSTEKGDLSSESTVSRIRTEHFPLTLESARPSHTSQYLCASSADRARTDTQYFGPGTRLTVL.

This clone came up a few times. The V and J genes are TRBV6-5 and TRBJ2-2; D is possibly TRBD1 (5 bases). V lost 2 bases, J lost 4 bases, and 5 bases lay in between. Germline V gene sequence: CDR1 MNHEY, CDR2 SVGAGI. CDR3 length: 13 residues. In DNA, the CDR3 is TGTGCCAGCAGTTACAGGGGCACCGGGGAGCTGTTTTTT. It specifies CASSYRGTGELFF.

This clone has more than one count but fewer than ten. The chain links TRBV7-2 to TRBJ1-1; no clear D gene. This CDR3 comprises 13 residues. V lost 5 bases and J 1 base, leaving 8 bases between the germline ends. CDR1 and CDR2 (germline): SGHTA, FQGNSA. The CDR3 nucleotides read TGTGCCAGCAGCCAAGCCGGGAACACTGAAGCTTTCTTT. This encodes CASSQAGNTEAFF.